What follows are 17 T cell receptor beta chains derived from one specimen sequenced in a study of shared clonotypes between healthy human individuals. TCRdb keeps only in-frame clones here, not all; method: immunoSEQ multiplex PCR. The repertoire consists of about 1.1 million clones, with about 80% occurring once and the leading ten covering more than 0.45%. The sample was memory CD4+ T cells from PBMCs. The subset here: CD45RA-negative fraction. These receptors originate from a man aged 18 to 35 in good health. Some clones in this sample may be carry-over from other donors' samples.

The rearrangement links TRBV5-1 to TRBJ1-4, with 9 positions matching TRBD1. The trim removed 4 bases at V and 5 bases at J, leaving 3 bases unmatched. The CDR3 has 14 amino acids. Germline V gene sequence: CDR1 SGHRS, CDR2 YFSETQ. CDR3 protein: CASSRDRANEKLFF. The CDR3 coding sequence is TGCGCCAGCAGCAGGGACAGGGCGAATGAAAAACTGTTTTTT.

The chain employs TRBV6-4 and TRBJ2-7; D is unresolved. The CDR3 covers 11 residues. Germline CDR1 reads MRHNA; CDR2 reads SNTAGT. Trimming removed 5 bases at V and 4 bases at J, with 6 bases between. The CDR3 spells CASSPEYEQYF. The CDR3 DNA reads TGTGCCAGCAGTCCCGAGTACGAGCAGTACTTC.

The rearrangement links TRBV29-1 to TRBJ2-1, with TRBD2 matching over 9 bases. The length of the CDR3 is 12 residues. Trimming took 7 bases from V and 10 from J; bases not matched to a gene: 8. Germline CDR1 and CDR2: SQVTM and ANQGSEA. The CDR3 sequence is CSAITSGREQFF. DNA of the CDR3: TGCAGCGCAATCACTAGCGGGCGAGAGCAGTTCTTC.

CDR3 DNA: TGTGCCAGCAGTGAAGGACAGGGGTTCTACAATGAGCAGTTCTTC. This encodes CASSEGQGFYNEQFF. This chain uses TRBV28 with TRBJ2-1; 9 bases agree with TRBD1. The CDR3 sequence is 15 residues long. From germline, CDR1 is MDHEN and CDR2 SYDVKM. J gave up 3 bases and V 5 bases, and 5 bases lay outside the gene matches.

This clone was counted a single time. The V gene is TRBV11-3, the J gene TRBJ2-3; D gene unclear. The CDR3 is made up of 12 amino acids. V dropped 2 bases and J dropped 4 bases, with 4 bases sitting between them. CDR1 is SGHNT, CDR2 YENEEA, per germline. CDR3 loop: CASSLTPDTQYF. CDR3 nucleotide sequence: TGTGCCAGCAGCTTAACGCCAGATACGCAGTATTTT. The entire variable domain, with the rest obtained from reference TRBV11-3 and TRBJ2-3, is as follows: EAGVVQSPRYKIIEKKQPVAFWCNPISGHNTLYWYLQNLGQGPELLIRYENEEAVDDSQLPKDRFSAERLKGVDSTLKIQPAELGDSAVYLCASSLTPDTQYFGPGTRLTVL.

The J gene is TRBJ1-2, the V gene TRBV6-1, with 8 bases matching TRBD1. CDR1 is MNHNS and CDR2 is SASEGT in the germline V gene. The J segment lost 7 bases and the V segment lost 3 bases, leaving 10 bases of the junction unmatched. The CDR3 runs 15 residues. Here the CDR3 reads CASSDRLGQVLGYTF. CDR3 DNA: TGTGCCAGCAGTGACCGCCTGGGACAGGTCCTTGGCTACACCTTC.

Notes on this clone: Within the sample, other DNA sequences also encode this same CDR3. V is TRBV20-1 and J is TRBJ2-1; perhaps TRBD1 as D (6 bases). V shed 6 bases and J shed 7 bases, with 7 bases lying between them. CDR1 is DFQATT, CDR2 SNEGSKA, per germline (reference sequence). This CDR3 comprises 10 residues. The CDR3 DNA is TGCAGTGCGACAGGAAATGAGCAGTTCTTC. Translation: CSATGNEQFF.

This rearrangement joins TRBV19 to TRBJ2-3; unclear D gene. V lost 4 bases and J 4 bases, leaving 18 bases between the germline ends. Per the germline V gene, CDR1 is LNHDA and CDR2 is SQIVND (reference sequence). The length of the CDR3 is 16 residues. CDR3 DNA: TGTGCCAGTAGTACGGCAGGACCCCAAATCCCAGATACGCAGTATTTT. Its translation is CASSTAGPQIPDTQYF.

A few counts support this clone. The genes are TRBV5-1 and TRBJ2-7; D might be TRBD1 (5 bases). The V gene lost 0 bases and the J gene lost 5 bases, with 15 bases spanning the gap. This CDR3 is built from 15 residues. Germline lookup yields CDR1 SGHRS and CDR2 YFSETQ. CDR3 DNA sequence: TGCGCCAGCAGCTTGGGGGCAGGGAATATCAACGAGCAGTACTTC. Translation gives CASSLGAGNINEQYF.

This clone appeared once. This chain links TRBV29-1 with TRBJ2-1, with D maybe TRBD2 (5 bases). The CDR3 loop spans 13 amino acids. V was shortened by 4 bases and J by 8 bases, with 15 bases between the two germline ends. Germline loops: CDR1 SQVTM, CDR2 ANQGSEA. The CDR3 protein is CSVVYTSSHEQFF. The CDR3 DNA reads as TGCAGCGTTGTTTATACTAGTAGTCATGAGCAGTTCTTC.

The CDR3 nucleotides are TGTGCCAGCAGCTCACCATACCGGGACAGGGGATCCAATGAGCAGTTCTTC. The encoded protein is CASSSPYRDRGSNEQFF. The V call is TRBV7-9, the J call TRBJ2-1; 10 positions match TRBD1. The V and J ends lost 4 bases and 6 bases, in that order; junction bases with no gene match: 12. This CDR3 has 17 residues. The V gene's germline CDR1 is SEHNR and CDR2 FQNEAQ (reference sequence).

CDR3 in amino acids: CASSQGQGKGLNTEAFF. The CDR3 coding sequence is TGCGCCAGCAGCCAAGGACAGGGGAAGGGCCTGAACACTGAAGCTTTCTTT. The chain joins TRBV4-1 to TRBJ1-1; TRBD1 aligns across 8 bases. V trimming: 1 base; J trimming: 0 bases; junction bases outside the gene matches: 7. This CDR3 spans 17 amino acids. Germline values: CDR1 MGHRA, CDR2 YSYEKL.

The chain has TRBV7-9 and TRBJ1-1; TRBD1 agrees at 9 bases. V shed 4 bases and J 6 bases; nucleotides not matched to a gene: 6. Germline V lookup: CDR1 SEHNR, CDR2 FQNEAQ (reference sequence). The CDR3 length is 14 residues. The CDR3 region is CASSSQGALAEAFF. CDR3 in DNA: TGTGCCAGCAGCTCACAGGGGGCGCTGGCTGAAGCTTTCTTT.

V gene TRBV9 combines with J gene TRBJ2-7; 9 bases line up with TRBD1. CDR1 is SGDLS and CDR2 is YYNGEE in the germline V gene. The CDR3 is 15 residues long. V lost 5 bases to trimming and J lost 3 bases; unmatched junction nucleotides: 9. In nucleotides, the CDR3 is TGTGCCAGCAGTGAGGGGGGACAGGGCCTCTACGAGCAGTACTTC. Encoded protein: CASSEGGQGLYEQYF.

The rearrangement links TRBV5-1 to TRBJ2-7; a possible D gene is TRBD1 (5 bases). Germline loops: CDR1 SGHRS, CDR2 YFSETQ. The CDR3 is made up of 14 amino acids. V lost 0 bases to trimming and J lost 9 bases, with 16 bases between them. CDR3 amino acids: CASSLGGDSLSQYF. As DNA, the CDR3 is TGCGCCAGCAGCTTGGGCGGCGACAGTTTATCGCAGTACTTC.

The chain uses TRBV28 and TRBJ2-7; D is ambiguous. Germline assignment: CDR1 MDHEN and CDR2 SYDVKM. The CDR3 covers 14 residues. V lost 3 bases, J lost 2 bases, and 11 bases lay in between. CDR3 coding DNA: TGTGCCAGCAGTTTCGCCAGGTGGGCCTACGAGCAGTACTTC. It specifies CASSFARWAYEQYF. Full variable domain (outside the CDR3, taken from reference TRBV28 and TRBJ2-7): DVKVTQSSRYLVKRTGEKVFLECVQDMDHENMFWYRQDPGLGLRLIYFSYDVKMKEKGDIPEGYSVSREKKERFSLILESASTNQTSMYLCASSFARWAYEQYFGPGTRLTVT.

This sequence joins TRBV5-4 and TRBJ2-4, with D possibly matching TRBD1 (6 bases). CDR3 length: 16 residues. In germline, CDR1 is SGHNT, CDR2 YYREEE (reference sequence). The ends were cut back, 0 bases at V and 0 bases at J, with 10 bases in the middle. CDR3 DNA sequence: TGTGCCAGCAGCTTGGATGGGGGCTTAGCCAAAAACATTCAGTACTTC. The encoded protein is CASSLDGGLAKNIQYF.